This TCR beta chain emerged from a study of T-cell reconstitution after alpha-beta-depleted transplantation in children. Unique molecular identifiers featured in how the TCRbeta library was prepared. Via MiXCR, TCRdb re-called the PCR reads, giving one row per CDR3 protein. This table has about 480,000 distinct CDR3 sequences, about an eighth appearing once. The trim removed 6 bases at V and 4 bases at J, leaving 9 bases unmatched. Germline V gene lookup returns CDR1 DFQATT and CDR2 SNEGSKA (reference sequence). The CDR3 has 14 amino acids. The chain joins TRBV20-1 to TRBJ2-7; 10 positions match TRBD2. Material: PBMCs from the stem cell graft donor, obtained from the stem cell graft. The source is a human donor who donated a stem cell graft to a child with combined immunodeficiency. CDR3 region: CSARTSGPPYEQYF. The CDR3 DNA follows: TGCAGTGCCCGGACTAGCGGACCGCCATACGAGCAGTACTTC.